The rows below give T cell receptor beta chains drawn from one sample of a study of blood T cell repertoires in COVID-19. Profiling relied on immunoSEQ multiplex PCR, and the TCRdb table lists in-frame clones only, not all of them. The repertoire holds about 140,000 clones, 87% seen once, with 4.3% in the top ten. The specimen sequenced was peripheral blood. The receptor source for this set is a woman aged 40 to 50 with acute or convalescent COVID-19. CDR3s include the opening cysteine and the closing phenylalanine or tryptophan. A D gene is named only where the DNA matches it firmly. The listing skips clone size in some rows; elsewhere it reads once, few, many or a size class.

D: TRBD2; V: TRBV6-5; J: TRBJ2-1; size: NA; CDR3: CASLRAGGHNEQFF; DNA: TGTGCCAGCCTACGGGCGGGAGGACACAATGAGCAGTTCTTC
D: TRBD1; V: TRBV19; J: TRBJ1-1; size: few; CDR3: CASSSLAGGSEAFF; DNA: TGTGCCAGTAGTTCGCTGGCAGGGGGGTCTGAAGCTTTCTTT
D: TRBD1; V: TRBV28; J: TRBJ1-2; size: NA; CDR3: CASRIPTGPYGYTF; DNA: TGTGCCAGCAGGATCCCGACAGGGCCGTATGGCTACACCTTC
D: TRBD1; V: TRBV7-9; J: TRBJ1-5; size: once; CDR3: CASSGPGQGGPQHF; DNA: TGTGCCAGCAGCGGCCCGGGACAGGGAGGGCCCCAGCATTTT
D: TRBD2; V: TRBV5-4; J: TRBJ2-2; size: once; CDR3: CASSSSGGVWASVGELFF; DNA: TGTGCCAGCAGCTCGTCGGGGGGGGTCTGGGCTTCCGTCGGGGAGCTGTTTTTT
D: TRBD1; V: TRBV2; J: TRBJ1-2; size: once; CDR3: CASSEAFGRGRDTGGYTF; DNA: TGTGCCAGCAGTGAAGCCTTCGGCAGGGGGCGCGATACGGGTGGCTACACCTTC
D: NA; V: TRBV25-1; J: TRBJ1-4; size: NA; CDR3: CASRPGFGFGEKLFF; DNA: TGTGCCAGCAGGCCGGGGTTCGGGTTTGGTGAAAAACTGTTTTTT
D: NA; V: TRBV28; J: TRBJ2-5; size: NA; CDR3: CASSPGHGETQYF; DNA: TGTGCCAGCAGTCCGGGACACGGAGAGACCCAGTACTTC
D: TRBD1; V: TRBV6-5; J: TRBJ1-3; size: few; CDR3: CASRKTGVNTIYF; DNA: TGTGCCAGCAGAAAAACAGGGGTAAACACCATATATTTT
D: NA; V: TRBV19; J: TRBJ1-5; size: NA; CDR3: CASSTLEGQPQHF; DNA: TGTGCCAGTAGTACCCTAGAGGGACAGCCCCAGCATTTT
D: NA; V: TRBV25-1; J: TRBJ2-3; size: NA; CDR3: CASSYTDTQYF; DNA: TGTGCCAGCAGTTATACAGATACGCAGTATTTT
D: NA; V: TRBV6-1; J: TRBJ2-2; size: NA; CDR3: CASSEAVETGELFF; DNA: TGTGCCAGCAGTGAAGCGGTTGAGACCGGGGAGCTGTTTTTT
D: NA; V: TRBV7-8; J: TRBJ1-1; size: NA; CDR3: CASTPMELNTEAFF; DNA: TGTGCCAGCACCCCGATGGAGTTGAACACTGAAGCTTTCTTT
D: TRBD2; V: TRBV4-3; J: TRBJ2-1; size: NA; CDR3: CASRPSGIYNEQFF; DNA: TGCGCCAGCAGACCTAGCGGGATATACAATGAGCAGTTCTTC
D: NA; V: TRBV7-2; J: TRBJ1-1; size: NA; CDR3: CASSFPPTPEAFF; DNA: TGTGCCAGCAGCTTTCCCCCGACTCCTGAAGCTTTCTTT
D: NA; V: TRBV6-5; J: TRBJ1-5; size: few; CDR3: CASRIRDTHLFF; DNA: TGTGCCAGCAGGATCCGGGACACTCACCTTTTTTTT
D: NA; V: TRBV3-1/TRBV3-2; J: TRBJ1-5; size: NA; CDR3: CASSQGGNSNQPQHF; DNA: TGTGCCAGCAGCCAAGGCGGGAATAGCAATCAGCCCCAGCATTTT
D: NA; V: TRBV27; J: TRBJ1-1; size: NA; CDR3: CASSFRRPQGITEAFF; DNA: TGTGCCAGCAGTTTTCGGCGACCCCAGGGTATCACTGAAGCTTTCTTT
D: NA; V: TRBV30; J: TRBJ1-5; size: NA; CDR3: CACCGSPGPQHF; DNA: TGTGCCTGCTGCGGGTCTCCGGGGCCCCAGCATTTT
D: TRBD2; V: TRBV6-2/TRBV6-3; J: TRBJ2-1; size: medium-sized; CDR3: CASSYSSAGGNEQFF; DNA: TGTGCCAGCAGTTACTCGTCGGCGGGGGGTAATGAGCAGTTCTTC
D: TRBD2; V: TRBV19; J: TRBJ2-7; size: NA; CDR3: CASRTGTSGSYEQYF; DNA: TGTGCCAGTAGGACCGGGACTAGCGGTTCCTACGAGCAGTACTTC
D: TRBD2; V: TRBV9; J: TRBJ2-3; size: many; CDR3: CASSVGLAGGPDTQYF; DNA: TGTGCCAGCAGCGTGGGACTAGCGGGAGGACCAGATACGCAGTATTTT
D: NA; V: TRBV27; J: TRBJ2-7; size: NA; CDR3: CASGWGEDEQYF; DNA: TGTGCCAGCGGGTGGGGGGAAGACGAGCAGTACTTC
D: TRBD1; V: TRBV3-1/TRBV3-2; J: TRBJ1-1; size: NA; CDR3: CASSQETGGGATEAFF; DNA: TGTGCCAGCAGCCAAGAAACAGGGGGAGGAGCCACTGAAGCTTTCTTT
D: NA; V: TRBV4-1; J: TRBJ2-7; size: NA; CDR3: CASSQPQLNHEQYF; DNA: TGCGCCAGCAGCCAACCACAACTAAACCACGAGCAGTACTTC
D: TRBD2; V: TRBV18; J: TRBJ2-5; size: NA; CDR3: CASSPNGRETQYF; DNA: TGTGCCAGCTCTCCGAACGGGAGGGAGACCCAGTACTTC
D: NA; V: TRBV11-2; J: TRBJ1-6; size: NA; CDR3: CASSLDPLPTDNSPLHF; DNA: TGTGCCAGCAGCTTAGATCCCTTACCTACAGATAATTCACCCCTCCACTTT
D: TRBD1; V: TRBV9; J: TRBJ1-5; size: NA; CDR3: CASSVGDRGQPQHF; DNA: TGTGCCAGCAGCGTAGGGGACAGGGGGCAGCCCCAGCATTTT
D: NA; V: TRBV5-4; J: TRBJ1-2; size: NA; CDR3: CASRDTPRDYGYTF; DNA: TGTGCCAGCAGGGACACCCCTCGGGACTATGGCTACACCTTC
D: NA; V: TRBV19; J: TRBJ1-1; size: NA; CDR3: CASSRDREDTEAFF; DNA: TGTGCCAGTAGCCGGGACCGGGAGGACACTGAAGCTTTCTTT
D: NA; V: TRBV7-9; J: TRBJ1-2; size: NA; CDR3: CASSPSHGRGGSYGYTF; DNA: TGTGCCAGCAGCCCTAGCCATGGAAGGGGGGGATCATATGGCTACACCTTC
D: NA; V: TRBV10-2; J: TRBJ1-4; size: NA; CDR3: CASSESAVLNEKLFF; DNA: TGCGCCAGCAGTGAGTCGGCAGTGCTGAATGAAAAACTGTTTTTT
D: NA; V: TRBV5-1; J: TRBJ1-5; size: NA; CDR3: CASSLGDRGGGQPQHF; DNA: TGCGCCAGCAGCTTGGGGGACCGCGGGGGTGGGCAGCCCCAGCATTTT
D: NA; V: TRBV5-1; J: TRBJ1-1; size: few; CDR3: CASSAGGANTEAFF; DNA: TGCGCCAGCAGCGCCGGAGGGGCGAACACTGAAGCTTTCTTT
D: NA; V: TRBV2; J: TRBJ2-3; size: NA; CDR3: CASSVLREGTDTQYF; DNA: TGTGCCAGCAGTGTTCTGCGGGAAGGGACAGATACGCAGTATTTT
D: TRBD1; V: TRBV3-1/TRBV3-2; J: TRBJ1-2; size: NA; CDR3: CASRPRPGGYGYTF; DNA: TGTGCCAGCAGACCCCGCCCAGGGGGTTATGGCTACACCTTC
D: TRBD1; V: TRBV18; J: TRBJ1-1; size: NA; CDR3: CASSPGQGVRNTEAFF; DNA: TGTGCCAGCTCACCGGGACAGGGGGTTCGGAACACTGAAGCTTTCTTT
D: NA; V: TRBV19; J: TRBJ1-2; size: NA; CDR3: CASSIDRTLNGYTF; DNA: TGTGCCAGTAGTATAGATCGGACTCTTAATGGCTACACCTTC
D: NA; V: TRBV7-2; J: TRBJ2-1; size: NA; CDR3: CASSHAPINEQFF; DNA: TGTGCCAGCAGTCATGCGCCGATCAATGAGCAGTTCTTC
D: NA; V: TRBV19; J: TRBJ1-3; size: NA; CDR3: CASMGREAYSGNTIYF; DNA: TGTGCCAGTATGGGCAGGGAGGCGTACTCTGGAAACACCATATATTTT
D: NA; V: TRBV12-5; J: TRBJ1-1; size: NA; CDR3: CASGLVRGIHTEAFF; DNA: TGTGCTAGTGGTTTGGTAAGGGGGATCCACACTGAAGCTTTCTTT
D: TRBD2; V: TRBV7-2; J: TRBJ2-3; size: NA; CDR3: CASSFGGAITDTQYF; DNA: TGTGCCAGCAGCTTCGGGGGGGCGATAACAGATACGCAGTATTTT
D: NA; V: TRBV19; J: TRBJ2-1; size: NA; CDR3: CASSAGLIYNEQFF; DNA: TGTGCCAGTAGTGCGGGACTTATATACAATGAGCAGTTCTTC
D: TRBD1; V: TRBV5-5; J: TRBJ1-1; size: NA; CDR3: CASSLQGASTEAFF; DNA: TGTGCCAGCAGCTTGCAGGGGGCGTCCACTGAAGCTTTCTTT
D: NA; V: TRBV5-6; J: TRBJ2-6; size: NA; CDR3: CASSLVTSSGANVLTF; DNA: TGTGCCAGCAGCTTAGTGACTTCCTCTGGGGCCAACGTCCTGACTTTC
D: TRBD1; V: TRBV11-2; J: TRBJ2-5; size: NA; CDR3: CASSTTGVGGETQYF; DNA: TGTGCCAGCAGCACAACAGGGGTGGGTGGCGAGACCCAGTACTTC
D: NA; V: TRBV6-5; J: TRBJ2-7; size: NA; CDR3: CASSPLPASSYEQYF; DNA: TGTGCCAGCAGCCCCCTCCCAGCGAGCTCCTACGAGCAGTACTTC
D: TRBD2; V: TRBV15; J: TRBJ2-1; size: NA; CDR3: CATSTARGGLVHEQFF; DNA: TGTGCCACCAGCACAGCGCGGGGGGGCCTGGTGCATGAGCAGTTCTTC
D: NA; V: TRBV7-3; J: TRBJ1-1; size: NA; CDR3: CASSLTPGHTEAFF; DNA: TGTGCCAGCAGCTTAACTCCAGGGCACACTGAAGCTTTCTTT
D: NA; V: TRBV7-6; J: TRBJ2-7; size: NA; CDR3: CASSPSSRSSYEQYF; DNA: TGTGCCAGCAGCCCCTCTAGTAGGAGCTCCTACGAGCAGTACTTC